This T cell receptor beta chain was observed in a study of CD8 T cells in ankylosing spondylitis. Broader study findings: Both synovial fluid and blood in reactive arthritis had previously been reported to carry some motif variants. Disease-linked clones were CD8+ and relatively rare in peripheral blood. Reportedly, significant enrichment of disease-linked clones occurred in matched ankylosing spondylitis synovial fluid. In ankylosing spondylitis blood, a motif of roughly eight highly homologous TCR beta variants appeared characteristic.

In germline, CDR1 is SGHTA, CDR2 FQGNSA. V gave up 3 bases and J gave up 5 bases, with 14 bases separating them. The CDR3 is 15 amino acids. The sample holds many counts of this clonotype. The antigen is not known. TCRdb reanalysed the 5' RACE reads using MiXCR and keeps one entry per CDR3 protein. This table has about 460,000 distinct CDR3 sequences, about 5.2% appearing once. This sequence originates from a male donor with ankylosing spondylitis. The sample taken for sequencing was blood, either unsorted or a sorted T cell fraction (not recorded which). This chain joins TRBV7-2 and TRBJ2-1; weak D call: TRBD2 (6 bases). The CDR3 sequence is CASSFVSGADNEQFF. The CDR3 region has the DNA TGTGCCAGCAGCTTCGTTAGCGGAGCGGACAATGAGCAGTTCTTC. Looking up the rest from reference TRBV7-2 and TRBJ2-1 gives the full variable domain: GAGVSQSPSNKVTEKGKDVELRCDPISGHTALYWYRQSLGQGLEFLIYFQGNSAPDKSGLPSDRFSAERTGGSVSTLTIQRTQQEDSAVYLCASSFVSGADNEQFFGPGTRLTVL.